The table lists the clone carrying this T cell receptor beta chain with a few counts. The sample belongs to a study of cytomegalovirus exposure and HLA in healthy donors. PCR primers comprised 60 Vbeta and 13 Jbeta primers. Clones were read by immunoSEQ multiplex PCR, and TCRdb kept only the in-frame ones, dropping some. This sample yields 120,000 to 150,000 clones, of which about 80% are seen a single time; about 5% belongs to the top ten. V was trimmed by 5 bases and J by 3 bases, leaving 7 bases between them. Germline V gene sequence: CDR1 SGHVS, CDR2 FNYEAQ. The CDR3 contains 12 residues. Sequences were obtained from PBMCs. This chain joins TRBV7-6 and TRBJ2-5, with D possibly matching TRBD1 (6 bases). This clonotype was obtained from a male donor in good health and CMV-seronegative. CDR3 sequence: CASSHREETQYF. In DNA form, the CDR3 reads TGTGCCAGCAGCCACAGGGAAGAGACCCAGTACTTC.